This TCR beta chain was sequenced for a study of blood T cell repertoires in COVID-19. Background on the study: Acute-phase and convalescent COVID-19 samples originated in the United States, Italy and Spain. Nucleic acid was either cDNA or gDNA, and it came from T cells, B-cell-depleted T cells, or PBMCs.

In the original analysis: For nucleated cells, counts were estimated from reference gene primer amplification. TCRdb keeps only in-frame clones here, not all; method: immunoSEQ multiplex PCR. V and J calls and clone size come straight from that table; D and trimming were deduced from the DNA. The sample contains about 180,000 clones, 70% to 90% of which appear only once. Trimming left V 3 bases short and J 6 bases short, with 15 bases between. In germline, CDR1 is LNHNV, CDR2 YYDKDF (reference sequence). The CDR3 contains 15 residues. This chain connects TRBV15 to TRBJ1-5, with D perhaps matching TRBD1 (6 bases). The sequence derives from a man between 60 and 70 years old with acute or convalescent COVID-19. Sequencing was carried out using peripheral blood. The CDR3 region is CATSSGEGVSQPQHF. The DNA of the CDR3 is TGTGCCACCAGCAGTGGGGAGGGGGTGAGTCAGCCCCAGCATTTT.